These 21 T cell receptor beta chains originate from one sample sequenced in a study of cytomegalovirus exposure and HLA in healthy donors. Primers for the PCR totalled 60 Vbeta and 13 Jbeta. Here immunoSEQ multiplex PCR was the method, and the copy in TCRdb shows in-frame clones only, minus some. The data contain over 150,000 clones, about 80% of them singletons. The sample was PBMCs. These receptors were obtained from a woman in her thirties or forties in good health and CMV-seronegative.

The chain has TRBV6-5 and TRBJ1-1; 8 bases match TRBD1. The CDR3 runs to 15 residues. V lost 5 bases and J lost 2; bases outside the gene matches: 7. Germline assignment: CDR1 MNHEY and CDR2 SVGAGI. CDR3 amino acids: CASSPMQGANTEAFF. In nucleotides, the CDR3 is TGTGCCAGCAGTCCAATGCAGGGGGCAAACACTGAAGCTTTCTTT.

This clone was seen a handful of times. V gene TRBV2 combines with J gene TRBJ1-1; TRBD1 matches at 9 bases. CDR3 length: 16 residues. V dropped 6 bases and J dropped 1; count of bases not matched to a gene: 9. The germline CDR1 and CDR2 sequences are SNHLY and FYNNEI. DNA for the CDR3: TGTGCCAGCAGGCCTAGACAGGGGGGCCCGAACACTGAAGCTTTCTTT. Translated: CASRPRQGGPNTEAFF.

This chain links TRBV4-1 with TRBJ2-1, with TRBD2 matching 11 bases. Germline V gives CDR1 MGHRA, CDR2 YSYEKL. Trimming took 6 bases from V and 6 from J; bases not matched to a gene: 7. The CDR3 is made up of 15 amino acids. Here the CDR3 DNA reads TGCGCCAGCAGTACGTTGACTAGCGGGATCAATGAGCAGTTCTTC. It yields the protein CASSTLTSGINEQFF.

The chain uses TRBV6-1 and TRBJ1-1, with a possible D match to TRBD1 (5 bases). Germline-derived CDR1 and CDR2 are MNHNS and SASEGT. The CDR3 covers 17 residues. Deletions cut 4 bases from V and 0 bases from J, with 18 bases between. The CDR3 protein is CASSVGSKGWLNTEAFF. The DNA of the CDR3 is TGTGCCAGCAGTGTAGGGTCCAAGGGGTGGCTGAACACTGAAGCTTTCTTT.

The gene calls are TRBV6-1 and TRBJ1-2; D is possibly TRBD1 (6 bases). Germline V gene lookup returns CDR1 MNHNS and CDR2 SASEGT. This CDR3 is 15 amino acids long. V lost 2 bases and J lost 2, with 12 bases in between. The CDR3 protein is CASSELVTGNYGYTF. The DNA for the CDR3 is TGTGCCAGCAGTGAATTGGTGACAGGCAACTATGGCTACACCTTC.

The rearrangement joins TRBV5-1 to TRBJ1-1, with a possible D match to TRBD1 (5 bases). This CDR3 region has 12 residues. Per the germline V gene, CDR1 is SGHRS and CDR2 is YFSETQ. The ends were cut back, 7 bases at V and 2 bases at J, with 9 bases in the middle. The CDR3 protein is CASGRTNTEAFF. The CDR3 coding sequence is TGCGCCAGCGGCAGGACAAACACTGAAGCTTTCTTT.

This chain uses TRBV15 with TRBJ2-1, with D maybe TRBD2 (7 bases). The V gene lost 4 bases and the J gene lost 9 bases, with 16 bases spanning the gap. The CDR3 has 14 amino acids. The germline V gene encodes CDR1 LNHNV and CDR2 YYDKDF (reference sequence). CDR3 sequence: CATSIWQGRGEQFF. The CDR3 region has the DNA TGTGCCACCAGCATCTGGCAGGGGAGGGGTGAGCAGTTCTTC. The variable domain in full, with the rest retrieved from reference TRBV15 and TRBJ2-1, is DAMVIQNPRYQVTQFGKPVTLSCSQTLNHNVMYWYQQKSSQAPKLLFHYYDKDFNNEADTPDNFQSRRPNTSFCFLDIRSPGLGDTAMYLCATSIWQGRGEQFFGPGTRLTVL.

This clone turned up a few times. This chain joins TRBV29-1 and TRBJ1-4, with 9 positions matching TRBD1. J lost 6 bases, V lost 4 bases, and 0 bases had no gene match. The CDR3 spans 12 residues. Germline V gives CDR1 SQVTM, CDR2 ANQGSEA. In DNA form, the CDR3 reads TGCAGCGTTGGACAGGGGGATGAAAAACTGTTTTTT. As protein: CSVGQGDEKLFF. Filled out from reference TRBV29-1 and TRBJ1-4, the complete variable domain reads SAVISQKPSRDICQRGTSLTIQCQVDSQVTMMFWYRQQPGQSLTLIATANQGSEATYESGFVIDKFPISRPNLTFSTLTVSNMSPEDSSIYLCSVGQGDEKLFFGSGTQLSVL.

The J gene is TRBJ2-7, the V gene TRBV5-1; maybe TRBD2 (6 bases). The ends were cut back, 1 base at V and 5 bases at J, with 16 bases in the middle. The CDR3 covers 15 residues. Germline CDR1 is SGHRS and CDR2 is YFSETQ. The CDR3 region is CASSLSGVSLHEQYF. For the CDR3, the DNA is TGCGCCAGCAGCTTGTCGGGGGTCTCTTTGCACGAGCAGTACTTC.

A few counts support this clone. The chain has TRBV6-5 and TRBJ1-4; possibly TRBD1 for D (5 bases). V was clipped by 6 bases and J by 7 bases, with 18 bases between them. This CDR3 comprises 15 residues. Looked up from germline, CDR1 is MNHEY and CDR2 is SVGAGI. CDR3 DNA sequence: TGTGCCAGCAGGCCCTCCTCAGGGTCGAGTGAAAAACTGTTTTTT. As protein: CASRPSSGSSEKLFF.

CDR3 DNA: TGTGCCAGCAGCCCTAACACCGGGGAGCTGTTTTTT. It translates to CASSPNTGELFF. The rearrangement joins TRBV5-4 to TRBJ2-2, with D hard to call. The CDR3 is 12 residues long. V was pared by 4 bases and J by 2 bases, with 3 bases between. Germline lookup yields CDR1 SGHNT and CDR2 YYREEE (reference sequence).

The chain carries TRBV9 and TRBJ1-2; D gene ambiguous. The CDR3 has 16 residues. Trimming took off 4 bases at V and 4 bases at J, with 20 bases between the two ends. The germline V gene has CDR1 SGDLS and CDR2 YYNGEE. The chain's CDR3 is CASSPEGGPIPYGYTF. Here the CDR3 DNA reads TGTGCCAGCAGCCCCGAAGGAGGACCCATTCCCTATGGCTACACCTTC.

V usage is TRBV6-4 and J usage is TRBJ1-2; 9 bases are a match to TRBD1. The junction had 6 bases not matched to a gene; V was cut back by 0 bases and J by 4 bases. Germline V gene sequence: CDR1 MRHNA, CDR2 SNTAGT. The CDR3 is made up of 16 amino acids. The CDR3 DNA sequence: TGTGCCAGCAGTGACTCGGCGACAGGGGGTCGCTATGGCTACACCTTC. Translation gives CASSDSATGGRYGYTF.

The chain has TRBV11-2 and TRBJ1-5; weak D call: TRBD1 (6 bases). The CDR3 spans 13 residues. Trimming took 1 base from V and 9 from J, leaving 10 bases between them. Germline CDR1 reads SGHAT; CDR2 reads FQNNGV. The CDR3: CASSLVGAPPQHF. CDR3 in DNA: TGTGCCAGCAGCTTAGTGGGGGCGCCGCCCCAGCATTTT.

The chain has TRBV5-1 and TRBJ2-1, with a weak D call TRBD1 (5 bases). The length of the CDR3 is 13 residues. Trimming cost V 5 bases and J 6 bases, with 12 bases left between them. The germline gives CDR1 SGHRS, CDR2 YFSETQ. In nucleotides, the CDR3 is TGCGCCAGCAGTAGGGGAATCGTCAATGAGCAGTTCTTC. The encoded protein is CASSRGIVNEQFF.

This sequence joins TRBV6-5 and TRBJ2-1; 7 bases align to TRBD2. Trimming removed 2 bases from V and 8 bases from J; junction bases left unmatched: 0. CDR1 is MNHEY and CDR2 is SVGAGI in the germline V gene. This CDR3 spans 12 amino acids. CDR3 protein: CASSYAGDEQFF. The CDR3 nucleotides read TGTGCCAGCAGTTACGCGGGGGATGAGCAGTTCTTC.

This clone was detected once. The chain links TRBV2 to TRBJ2-1; D might be TRBD1 (6 bases). V lost 3 bases, J lost 9 bases, and 15 bases lay in between. Looked up from germline, CDR1 is SNHLY and CDR2 is FYNNEI. The CDR3 is 14 amino acids. CDR3 in amino acids: CASSDPGDPSEQFF. DNA of the CDR3: TGTGCCAGCAGTGATCCAGGGGACCCTTCTGAGCAGTTCTTC.

The sample holds a few counts of this clone. This sequence joins TRBV5-4 and TRBJ1-1; tentative D call: TRBD1 (6 bases). Between the trimmed V and J ends, which lost 6 bases and 1 base, there was a span of 16 bases. The CDR3 sequence is 15 residues long. CDR1 is SGHNT, CDR2 YYREEE, per germline (reference sequence). DNA for the CDR3: TGTGCCAGCATGGCGGGGGGCTTTGGGAACACTGAAGCTTTCTTT. Translating it yields CASMAGGFGNTEAFF. Full variable domain (rest looked up from reference TRBV5-4 and TRBJ1-1): ETGVTQSPTHLIKTRGQQVTLRCSSQSGHNTVSWYQQALGQGPQFIFQYYREEENGRGNFPPRFSGLQFPNYSSELNVNALELDDSALYLCASMAGGFGNTEAFFGQGTRLTVV.

This clone has just one count. V gene TRBV5-4 combines with J gene TRBJ2-5, with TRBD1 matching over 8 bases. This CDR3 contains 15 residues. The germline V gene has CDR1 SGHNT and CDR2 YYREEE (reference sequence). Trimming removed 4 bases from V and 2 bases from J; junction bases left unmatched: 7. The CDR3 reads CASSPGQGRQETQYF. CDR3 sequence (DNA): TGTGCCAGCAGCCCAGGACAGGGTCGACAAGAGACCCAGTACTTC.

V and J are TRBV5-4 and TRBJ2-7; TRBD1 aligns across 9 bases. The germline V gene encodes CDR1 SGHNT and CDR2 YYREEE (reference sequence). The CDR3 sequence is 16 residues long. V shed 7 bases and J 2 bases; nucleotides not matched to a gene: 13. The CDR3 reads CASGLGSGTGTYEQYF. CDR3 in DNA: TGTGCCAGCGGCCTTGGCTCCGGGACAGGGACCTACGAGCAGTACTTC.

This clone occurred once. The J gene is TRBJ1-4, the V gene TRBV2; D remains unclear. Germline V gives CDR1 SNHLY, CDR2 FYNNEI. The CDR3 consists of 16 residues. With 0 bases removed from V and 7 bases from J, the gap between germline ends came to 15 bases. CDR3 protein: CASSEARPTGGEKLFF. The CDR3 DNA sequence: TGTGCCAGCAGTGAAGCCCGGCCAACTGGCGGTGAAAAACTGTTTTTT.